The clone carrying this T cell receptor (beta chain) has a count of ten or more. The target antigen is unknown. Germline V CDR1 and CDR2: MDHEN, SYDVKM. Deletions cut 3 bases from V and 8 bases from J, with 10 bases between. The CDR3 totals 13 residues. The authors made TCR cDNA by 5'RACE template switching, adding a universal primer site and UMIs. From the 5' RACE reads, TCRdb called clonotypes with MiXCR, one entry per CDR3 protein. The data show 310,000 or so distinct CDR3 sequences, around 6.8% seen once. The data belong to a study of T cells after yellow fever vaccination. General study findings and limits: Clonotypes shared by both compartments, CD4 and CD8, made up a small share. A large majority of primary-vaccination clones showed up again after the booster (96% CD4, around 85% CD8).

The V and J genes are TRBV28 and TRBJ1-4; D unresolved. This clonotype originated in a young man who received the YFV17D yellow fever vaccine. Sequences were derived from PBMCs, sampled roughly seven weeks after the first yellow fever vaccination. CDR3 amino acids: CASSFGEREKLFF. As DNA, the CDR3 is TGTGCCAGCAGTTTCGGGGAGCGAGAAAAACTGTTTTTT.